This T cell receptor beta chain was documented in a study of graft-versus-host responses after intestinal transplantation. For the study at large: Multivisceral, liver-intestinal, or isolated intestinal transplants were given to recipients.

Libraries were prepared by immunoSEQ multiplex PCR; TCRdb keeps only in-frame clonotypes and omits some of them. Of some 31,000 clones in the sample, roughly 85% were seen once. The material sequenced was PBMCs, taken around 62 weeks after intestinal transplantation. This clonotype originated in a human patient who received an intestinal transplant, so some T cells may come from the graft donor.

CDR3 sequence reads: CASSLEADRGPPTGNTIYF. The CDR3 DNA is TGTGCCAGCAGCTTGGAGGCGGACAGGGGGCCTCCCACTGGAAACACCATATATTTT. The J gene is TRBJ1-3, the V gene TRBV5-6; 11 bases align to TRBD1. Per the germline V gene, CDR1 is SGHDT and CDR2 is YYEEEE. V shed 0 bases and J 2 bases; nucleotides not matched to a gene: 10. This CDR3 region has 19 residues.